The 5 T cell receptor beta chains presented below share a single source sample, sequenced in a study of graft-versus-host responses after intestinal transplantation. Clones were sequenced by immunoSEQ multiplex PCR, and TCRdb holds only the in-frame ones, with some missing. The data hold approximately 71,000 clones, with 80% to 90% observed a single time. These receptors have no known antigen. Sequencing was performed on unstimulated CD8+ T cells sorted from spleen or lymph node cells, taken before intestinal transplant. The receptors were gathered from a human donor who received an intestinal transplant.

CDR3: CASSYVGRADNEQFF. CDR3 nucleotides: TGTGCCAGCAGTTATGTGGGCAGGGCCGACAATGAGCAGTTCTTC. This rearrangement joins TRBV6-6 to TRBJ2-1; weak D call: TRBD1 (5 bases). The germline V gene encodes CDR1 MNHNY and CDR2 SVGAGI (reference sequence). There are 15 residues in the CDR3. Trimming pared 3 bases from V and 5 bases from J, leaving 14 bases between.

This clone showed up just once. The chain couples TRBV7-9 to TRBJ2-5; 10 bases agree with TRBD1. Per germline, CDR1 SEHNR and CDR2 FQNEAQ (reference sequence). This CDR3 contains 16 residues. The V segment lost 4 bases and the J segment 5 bases; nucleotides outside the gene matches: 10. The CDR3 loop is CASSSIPGQGWETQYF. Here the CDR3 DNA reads TGTGCCAGCAGCTCCATTCCGGGACAGGGGTGGGAGACCCAGTACTTC.

The V gene is TRBV30, the J gene TRBJ1-6; a possible D gene is TRBD1 (5 bases). This CDR3 is built from 15 residues. Trimming cost V 3 bases and J 9 bases, with 18 bases left between them. Germline CDR1 GTSNPN, CDR2 SVGIG (reference sequence). CDR3 sequence reads: CAWRSRGLYGSPLHF. The CDR3 DNA sequence: TGTGCCTGGAGGAGCCGGGGACTTTATGGTTCACCCCTCCACTTT.

The chain carries TRBV27 and TRBJ2-3; unclear D gene. Matching the DNA end better, TRBJ1-5 makes the J call doubtful. The length of the CDR3 is 16 residues. CDR1 is MNHEY and CDR2 is SMNVEV in the germline V gene (reference sequence). The CDR3 bases are TGTGCCAGCAGTATATTCGGGAGCTCAAGCACAGATACGCAGCATTTT. This encodes CASSIFGSSSTDTQHF.

The chain couples TRBV6-1 to TRBJ2-7; 12 bases agree with TRBD2. CDR3 length equals 15 residues. V was pared by 8 bases and J by 4 bases, with 9 bases of the junction left unmatched. Germline V gene lookup returns CDR1 MNHNS and CDR2 SASEGT. The CDR3 region has the DNA TGTGCCAGCGAAGGACTAGCGGGACAAAGTTACGAGCAGTACTTC. Translating gives CASEGLAGQSYEQYF.